The T cell receptor beta chain under discussion was sequenced for a study of CD8+CD57+ T cells in acquired aplastic anemia (dated by TCRdb to the late 2010s). In terms of the full investigation: On average, sorted CD4+ and CD8+ cells yielded 3.2 ug of extracted DNA, with a range of about 0.19 to 30 ug. For healthy donor samples, the average read count was roughly 9.9 million for CD4+ cells and fewer than 14 million for CD8+ cells.

Beyond this particular receptor, the publication reports: Between patients and healthy controls, no significant difference in CD8+ Simpson's diversity was found (P=0.060). Roughly 30 CD8+ CDR3 sequences were found to be shared between patients and controls, but these sequences appeared to be highly expressed in patients and within the immunodominant clones of the patients.

The germline ends are 11 bases apart after V is trimmed by 5 bases and J by 1 base. The CDR3 goes from the cysteine to the phenylalanine over 14 residues. CDR3 DNA only is kept here, 42 bases in frame from base 1. For CDR1 and CDR2, the germline V gene lists LGHNA and YSLEER. This clonotype showed up many times. Which antigen it targets is not known. Qualities for individual bases were not recorded, and no much larger clone is one base off. The study deep-sequenced TCR repertoires of sorted CD4+ and CD8+ blood T cells from severe aplastic anemia patients and healthy subjects. Ficoll-Paque density gradient centrifugation was used to isolate peripheral blood mononuclear cells. CD4+ and CD8+ T cells were sorted by FACS or magnetic beads before DNA extraction. Genomic DNA was used as template for profiling of TCR beta VDJ combinations and CDR3 sequences. An Illumina HiSeq 2000 was the platform used for TCR repertoire sequencing. Per the authors' processing: Repertoires were assessed using TRBV/TRBJ rearrangement plots, CDR3 size and DJ length profiles, and Simpson's diversity index. The most abundant DNA sequence in the deep sequencing data was defined as the immunodominant clone. CDR3 amino acid sequences were checked for sharing between subjects and were compared against published repertoires and the VDJdb database. TCRdb reworked the public reads: Q25 trimming with fastp, MiXCR clone assembly, productive beta chains retained. Every entry covers one CDR3 protein and lists the most common genes and DNA from its rows. The V and J calls shown here were made by TCRdb, not taken from the authors' results. The table for this sample lists 350,000 to 450,000 distinct CDR3 sequences; 65% to 80% of them were counted only once. The top ten hold 3.5% to 4.5% of the sample.

Source material: sorted CD4+, CD8+, or CD8+CD57+ T cells (not recorded which) from PBMCs. The origin of this receptor is a human donor in good health, serving as a control. The sequence links TRBV4-3 to TRBJ1-1, with the D gene too uncertain to name. The bases read TGCGCCAGCAGCAACCCGGGAGAGAACACTGAAGCTTTCTTT. This yields the protein CASSNPGENTEAFF.